The T cell receptor beta chain described here comes from a study of blood T cell repertoires in COVID-19. How the authors handled the data: Amplification from reference gene primers served as the basis for estimated nucleated cell counts. Profiling relied on immunoSEQ multiplex PCR, and the TCRdb table lists in-frame clones only, not all of them. That table gives V, J and clone size, and the DNA gave D and trimming. Of roughly 250,000 clones listed, more than 85% were seen once; the top ten hold roughly 2.7%. The CDR3 has 12 amino acids. V dropped 5 bases and J dropped 8; count of bases not matched to a gene: 5. The V gene's germline CDR1 is SGHVS and CDR2 FQNEAQ.

This sequence was found in a person aged 18 to 30 with COVID-19, enrolled during active disease. Sequencing used peripheral blood. This sequence joins TRBV7-8 and TRBJ1-2; 7 bases map to TRBD1. The CDR3 region is CASSEDRAGYTF. CDR3 nucleotides: TGTGCCAGCAGCGAAGACAGGGCCGGCTACACCTTC.